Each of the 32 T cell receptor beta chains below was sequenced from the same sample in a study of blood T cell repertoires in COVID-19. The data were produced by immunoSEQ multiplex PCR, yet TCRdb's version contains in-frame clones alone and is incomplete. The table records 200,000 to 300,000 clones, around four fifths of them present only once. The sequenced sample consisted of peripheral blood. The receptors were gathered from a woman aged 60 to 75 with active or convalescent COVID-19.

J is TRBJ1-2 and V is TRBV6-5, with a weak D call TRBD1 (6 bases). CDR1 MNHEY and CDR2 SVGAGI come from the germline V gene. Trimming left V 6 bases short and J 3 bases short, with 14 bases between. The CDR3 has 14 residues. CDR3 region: CASRPQGLDYGYTF. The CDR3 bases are TGTGCCAGCAGGCCACAGGGTTTAGACTATGGCTACACCTTC.

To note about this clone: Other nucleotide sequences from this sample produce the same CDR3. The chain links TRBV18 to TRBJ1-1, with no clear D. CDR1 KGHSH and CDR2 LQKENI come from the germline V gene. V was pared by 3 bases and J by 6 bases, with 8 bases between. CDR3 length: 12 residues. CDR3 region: CASSPGAAEAFF. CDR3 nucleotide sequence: TGTGCCAGCTCACCCGGAGCAGCTGAAGCTTTCTTT.

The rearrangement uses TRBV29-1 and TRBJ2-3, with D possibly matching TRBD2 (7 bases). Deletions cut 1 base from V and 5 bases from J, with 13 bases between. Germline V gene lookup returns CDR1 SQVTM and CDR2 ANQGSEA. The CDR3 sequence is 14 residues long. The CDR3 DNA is TGCAGCGTTGAAGGCGGGGGCCGAGGAGATACGCAGTATTTT. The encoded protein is CSVEGGGRGDTQYF.

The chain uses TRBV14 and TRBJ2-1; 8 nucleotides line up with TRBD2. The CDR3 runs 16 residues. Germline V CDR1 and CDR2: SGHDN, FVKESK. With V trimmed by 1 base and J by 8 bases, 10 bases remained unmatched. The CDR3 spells CASSQGVGRGSDEQFF. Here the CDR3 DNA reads TGTGCCAGCAGCCAAGGAGTCGGGAGGGGGTCGGATGAGCAGTTCTTC.

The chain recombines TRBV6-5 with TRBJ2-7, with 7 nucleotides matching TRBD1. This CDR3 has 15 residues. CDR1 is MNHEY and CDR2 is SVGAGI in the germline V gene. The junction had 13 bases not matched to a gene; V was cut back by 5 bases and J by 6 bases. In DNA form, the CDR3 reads TGTGCCAGCAGTCATAGGGACAGCCCGGTCCCCGAGCAGTACGTC. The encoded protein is CASSHRDSPVPEQYV.

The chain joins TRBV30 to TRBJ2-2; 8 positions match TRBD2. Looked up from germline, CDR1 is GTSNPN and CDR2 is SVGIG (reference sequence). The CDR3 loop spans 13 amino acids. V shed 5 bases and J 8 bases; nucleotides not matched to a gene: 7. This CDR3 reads CAWGLAGTGELFF. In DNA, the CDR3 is TGTGCCTGGGGACTAGCCGGGACTGGGGAGCTGTTTTTT.

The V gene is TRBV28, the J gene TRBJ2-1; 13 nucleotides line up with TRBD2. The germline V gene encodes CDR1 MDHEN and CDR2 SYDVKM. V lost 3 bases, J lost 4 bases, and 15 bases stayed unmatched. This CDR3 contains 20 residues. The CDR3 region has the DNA TGTGCCAGCAGTTTGGGTATCTTAACCGGGACTAGCGGGGATTACAATGAGCAGTTCTTC. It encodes CASSLGILTGTSGDYNEQFF. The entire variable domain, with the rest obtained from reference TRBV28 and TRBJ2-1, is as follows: DVKVTQSSRYLVKRTGEKVFLECVQDMDHENMFWYRQDPGLGLRLIYFSYDVKMKEKGDIPEGYSVSREKKERFSLILESASTNQTSMYLCASSLGILTGTSGDYNEQFFGPGTRLTVL.

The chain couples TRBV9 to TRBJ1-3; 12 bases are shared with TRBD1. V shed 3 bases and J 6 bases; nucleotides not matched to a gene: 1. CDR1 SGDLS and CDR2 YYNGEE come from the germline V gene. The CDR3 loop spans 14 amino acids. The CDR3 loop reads CASSGGQGANTIYF. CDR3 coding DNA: TGTGCCAGCAGCGGGGGACAGGGGGCAAACACCATATATTTT.

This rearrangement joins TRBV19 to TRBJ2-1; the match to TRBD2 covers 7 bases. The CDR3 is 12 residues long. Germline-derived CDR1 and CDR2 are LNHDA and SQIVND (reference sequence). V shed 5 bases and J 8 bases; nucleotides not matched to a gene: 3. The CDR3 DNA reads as TGTGCCAGTAGTCTCGGGAGGCATGAGCAGTTCTTC. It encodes CASSLGRHEQFF.

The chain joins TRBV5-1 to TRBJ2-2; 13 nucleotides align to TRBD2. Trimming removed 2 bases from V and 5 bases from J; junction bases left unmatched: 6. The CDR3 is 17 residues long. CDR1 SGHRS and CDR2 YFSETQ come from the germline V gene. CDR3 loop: CASSFRTSGSGTGELFF. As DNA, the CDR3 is TGCGCCAGCAGCTTTCGGACTAGCGGGAGCGGGACCGGGGAGCTGTTTTTT.

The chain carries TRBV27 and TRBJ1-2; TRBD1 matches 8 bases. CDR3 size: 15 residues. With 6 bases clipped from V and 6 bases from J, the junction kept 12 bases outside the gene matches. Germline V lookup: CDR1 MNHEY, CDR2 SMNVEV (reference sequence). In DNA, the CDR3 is TGTGCCAGCAGCTTAACCCGGACAGGGTACAATGGCTACACCTTC. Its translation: CASSLTRTGYNGYTF.

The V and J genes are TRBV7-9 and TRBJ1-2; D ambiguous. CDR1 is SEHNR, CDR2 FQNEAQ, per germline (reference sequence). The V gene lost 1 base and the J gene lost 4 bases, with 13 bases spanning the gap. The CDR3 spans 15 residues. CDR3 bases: TGTGCCAGCAGCTTAGGGTCCTGGGCCCCCTATGGCTACACCTTC. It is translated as CASSLGSWAPYGYTF.

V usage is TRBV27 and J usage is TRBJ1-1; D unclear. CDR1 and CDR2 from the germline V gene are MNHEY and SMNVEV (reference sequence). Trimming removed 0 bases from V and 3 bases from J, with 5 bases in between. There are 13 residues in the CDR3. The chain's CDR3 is CASSLSEYTEAFF. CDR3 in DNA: TGTGCCAGCAGTTTATCGGAGTACACTGAAGCTTTCTTT.

The CDR3 nucleotides are TGTGCCAGCAGTGAAAGGGAGTTCAGCTACAATGAGCAGTTCTTC. Its translation: CASSEREFSYNEQFF. The rearrangement uses TRBV2 and TRBJ2-1; D is perhaps TRBD2 (5 bases). Germline assignment: CDR1 SNHLY and CDR2 FYNNEI. This CDR3 region has 15 residues. Between the trimmed V and J ends, which lost 2 bases and 3 bases, there was a span of 11 bases.

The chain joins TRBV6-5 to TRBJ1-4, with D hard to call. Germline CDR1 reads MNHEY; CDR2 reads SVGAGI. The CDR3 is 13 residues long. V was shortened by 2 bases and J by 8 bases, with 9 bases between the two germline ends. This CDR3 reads CASSYGREEKLFF. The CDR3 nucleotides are TGTGCCAGCAGTTACGGACGGGAGGAAAAACTGTTTTTT.

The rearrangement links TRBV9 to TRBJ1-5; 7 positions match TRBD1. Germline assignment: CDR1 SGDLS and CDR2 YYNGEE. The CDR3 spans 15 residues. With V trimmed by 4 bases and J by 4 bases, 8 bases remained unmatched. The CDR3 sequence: CASSPGGTVNQPQHF. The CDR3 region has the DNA TGTGCCAGCAGCCCTGGAGGGACAGTTAATCAGCCCCAGCATTTT.

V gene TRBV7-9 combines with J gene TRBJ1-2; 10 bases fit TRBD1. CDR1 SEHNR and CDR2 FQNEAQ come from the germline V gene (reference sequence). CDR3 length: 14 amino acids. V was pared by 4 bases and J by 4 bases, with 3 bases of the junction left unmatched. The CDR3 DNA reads TGTGCCAGCAGCTCTCGACAGGGGGCCTATGGCTACACCTTC. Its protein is CASSSRQGAYGYTF.

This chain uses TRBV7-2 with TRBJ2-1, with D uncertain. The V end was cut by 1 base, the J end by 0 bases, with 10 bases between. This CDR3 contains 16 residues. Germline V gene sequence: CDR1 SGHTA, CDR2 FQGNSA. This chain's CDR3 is CASSLDILSSYNEQFF. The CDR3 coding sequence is TGTGCCAGCAGCTTAGATATACTAAGCTCCTACAATGAGCAGTTCTTC. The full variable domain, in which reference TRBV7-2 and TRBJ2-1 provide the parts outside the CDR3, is GAGVSQSPSNKVTEKGKDVELRCDPISGHTALYWYRQSLGQGLEFLIYFQGNSAPDKSGLPSDRFSAERTGGSVSTLTIQRTQQEDSAVYLCASSLDILSSYNEQFFGPGTRLTVL.

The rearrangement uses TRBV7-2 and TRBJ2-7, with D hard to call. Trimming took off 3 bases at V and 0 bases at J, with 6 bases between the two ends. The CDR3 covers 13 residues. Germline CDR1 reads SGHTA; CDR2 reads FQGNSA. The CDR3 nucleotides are TGTGCCAGCAGCTTCCCAATCTCCTACGAGCAGTACTTC. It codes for CASSFPISYEQYF.

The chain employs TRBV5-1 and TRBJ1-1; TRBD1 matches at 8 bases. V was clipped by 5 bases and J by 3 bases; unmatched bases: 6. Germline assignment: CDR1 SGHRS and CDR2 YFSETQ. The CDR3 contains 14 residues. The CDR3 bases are TGCGCCAGCAGGACAGGGGATCGGTACACTGAAGCTTTCTTT. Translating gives CASRTGDRYTEAFF.

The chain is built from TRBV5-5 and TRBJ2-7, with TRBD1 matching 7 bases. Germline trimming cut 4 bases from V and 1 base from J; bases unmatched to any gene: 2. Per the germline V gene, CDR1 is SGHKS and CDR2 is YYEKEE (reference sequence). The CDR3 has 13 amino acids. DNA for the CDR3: TGTGCCAGCAGCCACAGGGGTTCCTACGAGCAGTACGTC. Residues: CASSHRGSYEQYV.

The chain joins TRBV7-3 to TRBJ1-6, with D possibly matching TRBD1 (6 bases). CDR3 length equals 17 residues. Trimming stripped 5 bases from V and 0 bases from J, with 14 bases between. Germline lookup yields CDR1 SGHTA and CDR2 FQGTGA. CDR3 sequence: CASSRREQGSYNSPLHF. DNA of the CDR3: TGTGCCAGCAGCCGAAGGGAACAGGGCTCCTATAATTCACCCCTCCACTTT.

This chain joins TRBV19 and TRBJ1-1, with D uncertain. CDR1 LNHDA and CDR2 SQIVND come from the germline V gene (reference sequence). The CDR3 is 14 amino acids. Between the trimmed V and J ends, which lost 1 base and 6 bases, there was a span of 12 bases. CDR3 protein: CASSIGHGLPEAFF. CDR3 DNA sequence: TGTGCCAGTAGTATAGGCCATGGGCTACCTGAAGCTTTCTTT.

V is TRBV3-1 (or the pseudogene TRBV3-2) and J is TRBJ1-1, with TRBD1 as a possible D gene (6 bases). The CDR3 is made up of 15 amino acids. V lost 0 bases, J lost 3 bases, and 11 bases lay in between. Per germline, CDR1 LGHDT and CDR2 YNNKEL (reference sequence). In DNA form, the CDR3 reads TGTGCCAGCAGCCAAGACCAAGGGGGGGACACTGAAGCTTTCTTT. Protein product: CASSQDQGGDTEAFF.

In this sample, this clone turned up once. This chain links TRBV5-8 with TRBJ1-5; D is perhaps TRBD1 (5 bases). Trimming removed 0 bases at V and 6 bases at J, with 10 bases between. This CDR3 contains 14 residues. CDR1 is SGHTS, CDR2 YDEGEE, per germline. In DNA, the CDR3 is TGTGCCAGCAGCTTGGTTAGGGGAGGTCAGCCCCAGCATTTT. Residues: CASSLVRGGQPQHF.

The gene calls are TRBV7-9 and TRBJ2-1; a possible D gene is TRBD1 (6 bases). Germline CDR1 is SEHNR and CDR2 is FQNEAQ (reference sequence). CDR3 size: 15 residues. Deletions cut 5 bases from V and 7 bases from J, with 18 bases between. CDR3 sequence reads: CASSRNRVVGNEQFF. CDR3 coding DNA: TGTGCCAGCAGCCGTAACAGGGTGGTCGGGAATGAGCAGTTCTTC.

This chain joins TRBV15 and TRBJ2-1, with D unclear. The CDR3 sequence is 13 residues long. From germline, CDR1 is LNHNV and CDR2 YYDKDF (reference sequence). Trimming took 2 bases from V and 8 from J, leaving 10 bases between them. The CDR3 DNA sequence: TGTGCCACCAGCAGACCAGTGTATCATGAGCAGTTCTTC. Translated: CATSRPVYHEQFF.

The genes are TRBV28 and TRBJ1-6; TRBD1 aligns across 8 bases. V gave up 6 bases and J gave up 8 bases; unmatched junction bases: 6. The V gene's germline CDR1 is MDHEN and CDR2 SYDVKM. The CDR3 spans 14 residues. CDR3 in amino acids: CASSAGTGYSPLHF. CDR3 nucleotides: TGTGCCAGCAGCGCCGGGACAGGTTATTCACCCCTCCACTTT.

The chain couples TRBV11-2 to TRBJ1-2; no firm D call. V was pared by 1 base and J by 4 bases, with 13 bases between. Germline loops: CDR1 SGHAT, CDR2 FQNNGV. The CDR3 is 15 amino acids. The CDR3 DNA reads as TGTGCCAGCAGCTTAGGTTTGGCAGGAGGCTATGGCTACACCTTC. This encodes CASSLGLAGGYGYTF.

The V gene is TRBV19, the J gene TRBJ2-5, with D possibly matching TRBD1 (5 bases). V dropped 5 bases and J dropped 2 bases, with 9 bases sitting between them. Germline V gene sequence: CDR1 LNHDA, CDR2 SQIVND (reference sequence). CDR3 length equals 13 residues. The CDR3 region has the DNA TGTGCCAGTAGTGCTCAGGGACAAGAGACCCAGTACTTC. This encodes CASSAQGQETQYF.

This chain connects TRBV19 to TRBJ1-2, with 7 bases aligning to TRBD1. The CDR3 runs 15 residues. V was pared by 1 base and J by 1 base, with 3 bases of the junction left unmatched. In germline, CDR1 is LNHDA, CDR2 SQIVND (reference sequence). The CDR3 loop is CASSIGDRFNYGYTF. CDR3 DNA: TGTGCCAGTAGTATAGGGGACAGATTTAACTATGGCTACACCTTC.

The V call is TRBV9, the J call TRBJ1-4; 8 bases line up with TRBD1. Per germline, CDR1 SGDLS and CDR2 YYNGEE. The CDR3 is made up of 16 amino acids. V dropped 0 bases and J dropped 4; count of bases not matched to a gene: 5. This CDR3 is CASSVGDRGGNEKLFF. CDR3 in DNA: TGTGCCAGCAGCGTAGGAGACAGGGGAGGTAATGAAAAACTGTTTTTT.